The subject of this entry is one TCR beta chain. Its specific antigen is unknown. No much larger clone exists at a distance of one base, and base qualities are not known. From cysteine to phenylalanine, the CDR3 is 15 amino acids long. Only CDR3 DNA is held: 45 bases, read in frame from base 1. The junction shows trimming of 4 bases on V and 1 base on J, and the gene matches do not reach 5 bases of it. CDR1 and CDR2, per the germline V gene (reference sequence), are SEHNR and FQNEAQ. These data belong to a study of cytomegalovirus exposure and HLA in healthy donors (dated by TCRdb to 2017 to 2019). Turning to the overall study: An earlier analysis of some 550 of the donors reported approximately 270 Gb of sequence data and more than 90 million unique TCR beta sequences from roughly 200 million T cells. In addition to the first cohort of roughly 670 subjects, a separate validation cohort of over 90 different subjects was used. A later analysis re-examined previously published TCR beta repertoires from just over 650 donors and added high-resolution HLA genotyping to investigate patterns of TCR occurrence. Among about 370 genotyped donors of the cohort, an average of about 240,000 unique TCR beta nucleotide sequences was sequenced per donor, of which about 19% were non-productive. Every repertoire in the discovery cohort had been generated on one and the same sequencing platform. To predict cytomegalovirus infection status, the study combined high-throughput TCR immunosequencing, statistical association of individual TCRs with disease status, and machine learning. The number of typed donors differed by locus: about 620-640 for A, B, C, DRB1 and DQB1; about 520 for DQA1; roughly 600 for DPA1; and roughly 470 for DPB1. Rather than drawing on any new phenotypic data, the later analysis identified candidate immune exposures from TCR beta sequences and the way those sequences occurred across donors. Because of strong linkage in the cohort, 5 or 6 DR-DQ haplotypes were treated as single units for association and clustering. Using immunosequencing, the study profiled T cell repertoires from about 650 subjects and related those repertoires to cytomegalovirus serostatus. The aim of the study was to test whether cataloging public T cell receptors could identify signatures of past pathogen exposure. An earlier analysis of a few hundred of the donors applied high-throughput TCR beta sequencing to assess whether each TCR beta V gene segment acted as functional or pseudogenic. Genome-wide SNP genotypes for about 65% of the 666 donors were used in a later genetic analysis, which treated that subset as a discovery cohort. Donor age, sex, ethnicity and CMV serostatus were compiled alongside the repertoire data. Class I and class II HLA loci were covered by the typing at four-digit resolution. Among the roughly 410 genotyped donors, approximately 76% belonged to the genetic ancestry cluster associated with self-reported Caucasian donors. Roughly 300 gigabases of sequencing data and tens of millions of unique TCR sequences were included in an early release covering several hundred HLA-typed donors.

The cohort comprised 710 or so healthy bone marrow donors. At the time of sampling, all cohort members were nominally healthy, though unrecorded immune exposures were likely present. The donor was CMV seronegative and belonged to the group of 352 seronegative cohort members. Each donor provided a peripheral blood sample, and peripheral blood mononuclear cells were used for TCR beta sequencing. Genomic DNA extraction from the blood cell samples was performed with the Qiagen DNeasy Blood Extraction Kit. To prepare the library, the immunoSEQ multiplex PCR assay was applied. For the multiplex PCR, a mixture combining 60 forward primers for TCR Vbeta segments and 13 reverse primers for TCR Jbeta segments was used. Amplification of the CDR3 region of rearranged TCR beta genes was performed with a multiplex PCR assay on genomic DNA. Amplified TCR beta libraries were sequenced as 87-base-pair reads on the Illumina HiSeq System. The paper's processing steps were these. A later analysis counted some 74 million unique TCR beta chains across the 666 repertoires, and roughly 11 million of these chains were shared by at least two donors. A nearest-neighbor algorithm error-corrected the raw reads and collapsed the reads into unique sequences, merging closely related sequences to remove PCR and sequencing errors. Alignment of CDR3 sequences to IMGT reference sequences was used to assign V, D and J gene segments. Each retained sequence needed at least a six-nucleotide match to both a V gene segment and a J gene segment. Rearrangements were classified as productive when the CDR3 lacked stop codons and remained in frame with V and J, and all other rearrangements were classified as non-productive. CDR3 was defined according to IMGT convention as the region running from the second conserved V-encoded cysteine to the conserved J-encoded phenylalanine. The earlier analysis of 450 to 750 of the donors excluded any sequence lacking an unambiguous match to a single V gene segment. In an earlier analysis of approximately 560 of the donors, a V segment was called functional when productive rearrangements were above 56.7%, and segregating when the standard deviation between donors exceeded 5%. A statistical classification framework was built to diagnose cytomegalovirus status from the catalog of TCR beta chain sequences. In a later analysis, TCR nucleotide sequences were compared against IMGT/GENE-DB human TR gene sequences so that V and J genes could be assigned. The TCRdist pipeline was used in a later analysis to assign CDR3 sequences and most-parsimonious VDJ recombination scenarios. In a later analysis, each TCR beta chain was defined by its CDR3 amino acid sequence together with its V-gene family, and reads without a unique V-gene family were excluded. To address suspected cross-contamination and a sequencing artifact, a later analysis removed a few hundred highly shared, low-generation-probability nucleotide sequences. In a later analysis, a clonal expansion index was calculated for each public chain from normalized within-repertoire ranks of inferred template counts. In a later analysis, generation probabilities were computed using a VDJ recombination model fitted to out-of-frame rearrangements, and the results were checked against IGoR. In a later analysis, hypergeometric tests were used to score TCR-TCR, TCR-HLA and TCR-CMV co-occurrence, with a repertoire-size bias correction applied to TCR pairs. In a later analysis, false discovery rates were estimated by permuting HLA or CMV assignments 20 times. A later analysis grouped co-occurring TCRs with DBSCAN, adding TCRdist sequence similarity when clustering within HLA-allele-positive subsets. Repertoires with fewer than 30,000 or more than 120,000 public chains, plus five repertoires with anomalous nucleotide sharing, were excluded from co-occurrence clustering. TCRdb stores this immuneACCESS table with in-frame sequences only. Part of the clones is absent; in the studies checked, under half of the shortfall reflects unresolved V genes, and no reason is known for the rest. The D gene and trimming were derived from the DNA, and the V and J assignments and clone size from that table. The sample records roughly 150,000 clones, 76% of which are singletons. Together, the top ten hold 2.5% to 3.5% of the sample.

What the research found in general, with its limitations: Compared with the roughly 710-donor mean, donors in an Asian-associated ancestry cluster had fewer N-insertions in productive TCRs, according to a later genetic analysis. At a false discovery rate of 0.05, a later analysis linked approximately 18,000 TCR beta sequences to specific HLA alleles. This cohort had only TCR beta chains sequenced, and the lack of alpha or paired-chain data limited which features could be detected. The authors suggested that the approach could potentially be extended to other disease states and immunological phenotypes. In a later analysis, HLA-associated TCR beta chains showed more clonal expansion and lower generation probabilities than non-associated chains that were equally common. Seventeen rarely observed V segments, including chromosome 9 orphons, were excluded from the earlier analysis of almost 600 of the donors because counts were too low. A later analysis found that most CMV-associated TCR beta chains appeared HLA-restricted, with HLA associations seemingly driven largely by CMV exposure. The classifier was reported to diagnose cytomegalovirus status with high specificity and sensitivity in both the original and validation cohorts. Across donors, most TCR sequences were observed very rarely, whereas some public TCRs were present in many individuals. According to a later analysis, TCR association rates differed among HLA loci, with DRB1 alleles showing the most associated TCRs and HLA-C alleles showing the fewest. Linkage disequilibrium might explain the correlated functional status among segregating V segments, but an unknown experimental factor could not be excluded. Some IMGT-functional V segments, including TRBV6-2 and TRBV6-3, could not be distinguished by the 87-base-pair reads and were therefore excluded. Sequencing depth was assumed to be roughly uniform across donors in the presence/absence analyses, though that assumption may not hold. A cluster of highly shared sequence variants was judged likely to represent a technical artifact of the sequencing pipeline. CMV serostatus was the only immune exposure information available for the cohort. Because HLA typing was missing for some donors at each locus, association tests included only the typed subset. V-gene and J-gene trimming of TCR beta chains was associated with a missense DCLRE1C variant in a later genetic analysis, and the association was replicated in an independent cohort. Broadly in line with IMGT annotations, most TCR beta V segments showed up in productive rearrangements about 87% or about 30% of the time in an earlier analysis of several hundred of the donors. A further reported finding was that TCR beta sequences accurately predicted the HLA-A and HLA-B alleles for most subjects in the first cohort. A total of about 150 TCR beta chains were listed by the study as associated with cytomegalovirus. Assigning TCR associations to individual alleles was difficult when HLA alleles, especially DR and DQ, strongly co-occurred. In vitro tests confirmed that a few of the cytomegalovirus-associated TCR beta chains recognize cytomegalovirus antigens. According to a later analysis, parvovirus B19, influenza, CMV and Epstein-Barr virus appeared linked to several top co-occurrence clusters.

Source material: PBMCs. The chain uses TRBV7-9 and TRBJ1-1, and 8 junction bases match TRBD1. The sequence derives from a male donor in good health and CMV-seronegative. The CDR3 is CASSSRGTGNTEAFF. The DNA sequence reads TGTGCCAGCAGCTCCAGGGGGACAGGGAACACTGAAGCTTTCTTT.